This record covers a single TCR beta chain. These data are taken from a study of blood T cell repertoires in COVID-19. Study-level background: Donors in the United States, Italy and Spain gave samples during acute or convalescent COVID-19.

Trimming removed 3 bases from V and 5 bases from J, with 12 bases in between. Germline CDR1 is SGHRS and CDR2 is YFSETQ. The CDR3 is 14 amino acids. Original data processing: Estimation of nucleated cell counts relied on the amplification of reference gene primers. Data came from immunoSEQ multiplex PCR; TCRdb stores just in-frame clones and leaves some out. That table furnishes V, J and clone size, whereas the DNA furnished D and trimming. The repertoire holds 60,000 to 70,000 clones, with roughly four fifths as singletons. This TCR was recovered from a woman aged 60-75 years with acute or convalescent COVID-19. The sequenced sample was peripheral blood. The J gene is TRBJ2-1, the V gene TRBV5-1, with D unresolved. CDR3 nucleotide sequence: TGCGCCAGCAGCTCGAGAACCCCTCACAATGAGCAGTTCTTC. Translation: CASSSRTPHNEQFF. The variable domain in full, completed from reference TRBV5-1 and TRBJ2-1, reads KAGVTQTPRYLIKTRGQQVTLSCSPISGHRSVSWYQQTPGQGLQFLFEYFSETQRNKGNFPGRFSGRQFSNSRSEMNVSTLELGDSALYLCASSSRTPHNEQFFGPGTRLTVL.